This TCR beta chain comes out of a study of blood T cells in healthy people across ages. Findings and caveats of the study: Long-lived donors carried more naive CD4+ cells and greater diversity than aged donors.

Together with a sample-barcoded 5' primer, a J-beta primer mix was included in a second PCR lasting about 7 to 11 cycles. MiXCR, run by TCRdb on the 5' RACE reads, gives a single entry per CDR3 protein. The sample comprises 2 million or so distinct CDR3 sequences, around 48% of which are singletons, and over 2% rests with the top ten. This CDR3 is 13 amino acids long. CDR1 is SEHNR and CDR2 is FQNEAQ in the germline V gene (reference sequence). Comments on this clonotype: Antigen unknown.

This TCR was recovered from a woman between 40 and 50 years old in good health. The rearrangement links TRBV7-9 to TRBJ2-7; D uncertain. The tail of the sequence fits TRBJ2-5 better, so the J call may be wrong. The sample was blood. The chain's CDR3 is CASSLLEWETQYF. In DNA form, the CDR3 reads TGTGCCAGCAGCTTATTAGAGTGGGAGACCCAGTACTTC.